The 26 T cell receptor beta chains reported below all come from one sample, sequenced in a study of cytomegalovirus exposure and HLA in healthy donors. The primer mix had 60 Vbeta and 13 Jbeta primers. Libraries were prepared by immunoSEQ multiplex PCR; TCRdb keeps only in-frame clonotypes and omits some of them. The data show around 35,000 clones, about four fifths seen once. Sequenced input: PBMCs. The receptors derive from a woman in her 40s in good health and CMV-seronegative.

The chain has TRBV7-2 and TRBJ1-3; 7 positions agree with TRBD1. This CDR3 is built from 17 residues. CDR1 is SGHTA, CDR2 FQGNSA, per germline. The V and J ends lost 2 bases and 4 bases, in that order; junction bases with no gene match: 11. Written as DNA, the CDR3 is TGTGCCAGCAGCTTAAACCCCCGACAGGGAGTAGGAAACACCATATATTTT. This codes for CASSLNPRQGVGNTIYF.

This clone was counted a few times. This chain connects TRBV19 to TRBJ1-5; unclear D gene. Trimming pared 3 bases from V and 4 bases from J, leaving 10 bases between. The CDR3 is 14 amino acids. In germline, CDR1 is LNHDA, CDR2 SQIVND (reference sequence). Written as DNA, the CDR3 is TGTGCCAGTAGTATGAGAGGGAGTAATCAGCCCCAGCATTTT. Residues: CASSMRGSNQPQHF.

V is TRBV6-1 and J is TRBJ2-5; tentative D call: TRBD2 (7 bases). The CDR3 extends over 14 amino acids. Germline lookup yields CDR1 MNHNS and CDR2 SASEGT. V lost 8 bases to trimming and J lost 5 bases, with 18 bases between them. The CDR3 reads CASRRGGSHETQYF. Written as DNA, the CDR3 is TGTGCCAGCCGGAGGGGGGGCAGCCACGAGACCCAGTACTTC.

The chain is built from TRBV25-1 and TRBJ2-1, with D hard to call. Trimming took 0 bases from V and 9 from J, leaving 6 bases between them. The V gene's germline CDR1 is MGHDK and CDR2 SYGVNS. This CDR3 contains 12 residues. CDR3 sequence: CASSEYRGEQFF. CDR3 DNA: TGTGCCAGCAGTGAATATCGAGGTGAGCAGTTCTTC.

The chain links TRBV6-1 to TRBJ1-2; D uncertain. This CDR3 spans 15 amino acids. With 3 bases removed from V and 4 bases from J, the gap between germline ends came to 15 bases. Per the germline V gene, CDR1 is MNHNS and CDR2 is SASEGT. The CDR3 region has the DNA TGTGCCAGCAGTGATCCCCGGGGAGGCAGCTATGGCTACACCTTC. Its protein is CASSDPRGGSYGYTF.

The chain couples TRBV9 to TRBJ1-1; D is ambiguous. CDR3 length: 14 amino acids. V lost 1 base to trimming and J lost 3 bases, with 10 bases between them. Germline V gene sequence: CDR1 SGDLS, CDR2 YYNGEE. CDR3 sequence reads: CASSVMGRDTEAFF. The CDR3 DNA sequence: TGTGCCAGCAGCGTAATGGGGAGAGACACTGAAGCTTTCTTT.

The CDR3 sequence: CASSQDRGAASNYGYTF. In nucleotides, the CDR3 is TGCGCCAGCAGCCAAGATCGGGGGGCAGCCTCTAACTATGGCTACACCTTC. V usage is TRBV4-3 and J usage is TRBJ1-2, with D tentatively TRBD1 (6 bases). This CDR3 has 17 residues. Germline V gene lookup returns CDR1 LGHNA and CDR2 YSLEER. Trimming removed 0 bases at V and 0 bases at J, with 14 bases between.

The chain has TRBV6-5 and TRBJ1-6, with 7 bases fitting TRBD1. The CDR3 totals 13 residues. Losses at the gene ends were 6 bases for V and 14 bases for J; bases not matched to a gene: 10. Germline CDR1 and CDR2: MNHEY and SVGAGI. The CDR3 is CASSPDRVGALHF. CDR3 bases: TGTGCCAGCAGCCCAGACAGGGTTGGGGCCCTCCACTTT.

This chain connects TRBV19 to TRBJ2-7, with 7 bases fitting TRBD2. Losses at the gene ends were 4 bases for V and 5 bases for J; bases not matched to a gene: 5. CDR1 LNHDA and CDR2 SQIVND come from the germline V gene (reference sequence). There are 13 residues in the CDR3. CDR3 bases: TGTGCCAGTAGTAACCGGGGGGTGGACGAGCAGTACTTC. Translated: CASSNRGVDEQYF.

This clone was recorded only once. The chain recombines TRBV5-4 with TRBJ2-5, with 7 bases that match TRBD2. The CDR3 is 17 amino acids. Germline V gene data show CDR1 as SGHNT and CDR2 as YYREEE (reference sequence). Trimming took 3 bases from V and 5 from J; bases not matched to a gene: 16. The CDR3 sequence: CASSSSWRGFGKETQYF. The CDR3 DNA reads TGTGCCAGCAGCTCTTCCTGGCGGGGGTTTGGGAAGGAGACCCAGTACTTC. Full variable domain (outside the CDR3, taken from reference TRBV5-4 and TRBJ2-5): ETGVTQSPTHLIKTRGQQVTLRCSSQSGHNTVSWYQQALGQGPQFIFQYYREEENGRGNFPPRFSGLQFPNYSSELNVNALELDDSALYLCASSSSWRGFGKETQYFGPGTRLLVL.

The chain's CDR3 is CASTWATGEGDTQYF. The CDR3 DNA reads as TGTGCCAGCACGTGGGCGACAGGGGAGGGTGATACGCAGTATTTT. J is TRBJ2-3 and V is TRBV5-6; D possibly corresponds to TRBD1 (8 bases). This CDR3 has 15 residues. Germline V CDR1 and CDR2: SGHDT, YYEEEE. The V and J ends lost 6 bases and 6 bases respectively, with 20 bases between them.

The chain couples TRBV5-6 to TRBJ2-3; a possible D gene is TRBD2 (6 bases). The germline V gene has CDR1 SGHDT and CDR2 YYEEEE. This CDR3 comprises 11 residues. Trimming took off 4 bases at V and 9 bases at J, with 9 bases between the two ends. CDR3 DNA sequence: TGTGCCAGCAGCCTGCGGGAAACGCAGTATTTT. Its translation: CASSLRETQYF.

This clone was found a few times. The genes are TRBV4-1 and TRBJ2-6; possibly TRBD1 for D (6 bases). The CDR3 is 16 residues long. V lost 6 bases to trimming and J lost 0 bases, with 12 bases between them. CDR1 is MGHRA and CDR2 is YSYEKL in the germline V gene. The CDR3, as DNA: TGCGCCAGCAGTCATTACAGGGACTCTGGGGCCAACGTCCTGACTTTC. Translating it yields CASSHYRDSGANVLTF.

V usage is TRBV6-4 and J usage is TRBJ2-2, with no clear D. The germline V gene has CDR1 MRHNA and CDR2 SNTAGT. The CDR3 is 12 residues long. Trimming took 8 bases from V and 3 from J, leaving 7 bases between them. CDR3 DNA: TGTGCCAGCCAGTCAGACACCGGGGAGCTGTTTTTT. Residues: CASQSDTGELFF.

J is TRBJ1-2 and V is TRBV2; D gene unclear. The CDR3 is 15 amino acids. The ends were cut back, 0 bases at V and 2 bases at J, with 10 bases in the middle. Germline V gives CDR1 SNHLY, CDR2 FYNNEI. The CDR3: CASSEASRGNYGYTF. The CDR3 bases are TGTGCCAGCAGTGAAGCGAGTAGAGGGAACTATGGCTACACCTTC.

The J gene is TRBJ1-2, the V gene TRBV4-3, with D possibly TRBD1 on 6 matching bases. The CDR3 covers 17 residues. Trimming stripped 0 bases from V and 8 bases from J, with 22 bases between. The germline gives CDR1 LGHNA, CDR2 YSLEER. CDR3 sequence reads: CASSQDQSGGAFLGYTF. CDR3 coding DNA: TGCGCCAGCAGCCAAGATCAGTCGGGGGGGGCGTTTTTGGGCTACACCTTC.

This chain connects TRBV7-8 to TRBJ2-1; D perhaps matches TRBD1 (6 bases). CDR3 size: 15 residues. CDR1 and CDR2 from the germline V gene are SGHVS and FQNEAQ. Trimming stripped 5 bases from V and 5 bases from J, with 16 bases between. The CDR3 region has the DNA TGTGCCAGCAGCCCGTACAGGGTGAGGGACAATGAGCAGTTCTTC. Amino acid sequence: CASSPYRVRDNEQFF.

V usage is TRBV7-9 and J usage is TRBJ1-2; 7 bases fit TRBD1. Germline V lookup: CDR1 SEHNR, CDR2 FQNEAQ (reference sequence). V lost 5 bases and J lost 10; bases outside the gene matches: 16. The CDR3 runs 15 residues. This CDR3 reads CASSPRDRYMENYTF. CDR3 coding DNA: TGTGCCAGCAGCCCTCGGGACAGATATATGGAGAACTACACCTTC.

A single count supports this clone. The chain is built from TRBV5-1 and TRBJ2-1; tentatively, D is TRBD2 (5 bases). Germline V CDR1 and CDR2: SGHRS, YFSETQ. Trimming removed 3 bases at V and 0 bases at J, with 13 bases between. The CDR3 extends over 16 amino acids. The DNA for the CDR3 is TGCGCCAGCAGCTGGGAGCGTGGCCCCTCCTACAATGAGCAGTTCTTC. Translating gives CASSWERGPSYNEQFF.

This chain uses TRBV6-4 with TRBJ2-3, with a tentative D call TRBD2 (6 bases). This CDR3 has 14 residues. V lost 4 bases to trimming and J lost 2 bases, with 10 bases between them. Germline V gives CDR1 MRHNA, CDR2 SNTAGT. CDR3 in amino acids: CASSATGDTDTQYF. The DNA of the CDR3 is TGTGCCAGCAGTGCCACGGGAGACACAGATACGCAGTATTTT.

Notes on this clone: The CDR3 does not close with the conserved phenylalanine or tryptophan, likely indicating a read error. The chain couples TRBV6-1 to TRBJ1-6, with D unclear. The CDR3 length is 13 residues. Germline V gene data show CDR1 as MNHNS and CDR2 as SASEGT. Trimming took off 0 bases at V and 9 bases at J, with 6 bases between the two ends. CDR3 amino acids: CASSEAGSSPLHV. The CDR3 bases are TGTGCCAGCAGTGAAGCAGGGAGTTCACCCCTCCACGTT.

CDR3 sequence: CASSSGTAYEQYF. CDR3 bases: TGTGCCAGCTCTTCCGGGACAGCCTACGAGCAGTACTTC. The chain employs TRBV18 and TRBJ2-7; 7 bases map to TRBD1. J gave up 2 bases and V 6 bases, and 4 bases lay outside the gene matches. The V gene's germline CDR1 is KGHSH and CDR2 LQKENI. This CDR3 is built from 13 residues.

The V and J genes are TRBV7-9 and TRBJ1-2; TRBD1 might be the D (6 bases). The CDR3 spans 15 residues. V shed 0 bases and J shed 6 bases, with 14 bases lying between them. Germline CDR1 reads SEHNR; CDR2 reads FQNEAQ (reference sequence). The CDR3 DNA is TGTGCCAGCAGCTTAGCCACAGGGAGATTCGATGGCTACACCTTC. Translation gives CASSLATGRFDGYTF. The full variable domain, with the rest looked up from reference TRBV7-9 and TRBJ1-2, is DTGVSQNPRHKITKRGQNVTFRCDPISEHNRLYWYRQTLGQGPEFLTYFQNEAQLEKSRLLSDRFSAERPKGSFSTLEIQRTEQGDSAMYLCASSLATGRFDGYTFGSGTRLTVV.

This clone was picked up a small number of times. V is TRBV19 and J is TRBJ1-1; no definite D call. V was trimmed by 4 bases and J by 0 bases, leaving 9 bases between them. CDR1 is LNHDA and CDR2 is SQIVND in the germline V gene (reference sequence). This CDR3 is 14 amino acids long. Written as DNA, the CDR3 is TGTGCCAGTAGTAAGGAGGCTCTGAACACTGAAGCTTTCTTT. Translating it yields CASSKEALNTEAFF.

This clone was counted once. This chain links TRBV5-1 with TRBJ1-1; TRBD1 agrees at 7 bases. Germline V gene sequence: CDR1 SGHRS, CDR2 YFSETQ. This CDR3 has 15 amino acids. V lost 3 bases to trimming and J lost 1 base; unmatched junction nucleotides: 6. The chain's CDR3 is CASSSRQGRNTEAFF. In DNA form, the CDR3 reads TGCGCCAGCAGCTCAAGACAGGGTAGGAACACTGAAGCTTTCTTT.

The V call is TRBV7-2, the J call TRBJ1-2; D remains ambiguous. Trimming took 1 base from V and 8 from J, leaving 8 bases between them. CDR1 SGHTA and CDR2 FQGNSA come from the germline V gene. CDR3 size: 12 residues. This CDR3 reads CASSLDVRGYTF. The CDR3 DNA is TGTGCCAGCAGCTTAGACGTACGGGGCTACACCTTC. Using reference TRBV7-2 and TRBJ1-2 for the parts outside the CDR3, the full variable domain is GAGVSQSPSNKVTEKGKDVELRCDPISGHTALYWYRQSLGQGLEFLIYFQGNSAPDKSGLPSDRFSAERTGGSVSTLTIQRTQQEDSAVYLCASSLDVRGYTFGSGTRLTVV.